These T cell receptor beta chains were read from a single sample in a study of response to subunit inactivated influenza vaccine. From the RT-PCR reads, TCRdb called clonotypes with MiXCR, one entry per CDR3 protein. The sample contains about 160,000 distinct CDR3 sequences, around 11% of which appear only once. The sample consisted of CD8+ T cells sorted from PBMCs, taken around 25 months after vaccination. Receptors originate from a man aged 50 to 69 who received an inactivated influenza vaccine. The CDR3 runs from the conserved cysteine through the conserved F or W. A D gene is named only where the DNA matches it firmly. The listing skips clone size in some rows; elsewhere it reads once, few, many or a size class.

abundance	len	j_gene	d_gene	v_gene	CDR3nt	CDR3aa
many	12	TRBJ2-3	-	TRBV12-3/TRBV12-4	TGTGCCAGCACCCCAAGCACAGATACGCAGTATTTT	CASTPSTDTQYF
once	17	TRBJ2-1	TRBD2	TRBV7-9	TGTGCCAGCAGCTCCGGGACTAGCGGGAGGACCTACAATGAGCAGTTCTTC	CASSSGTSGRTYNEQFF
many	12	TRBJ2-1	-	TRBV27	TGTGCCAGCAGTTCCCCGTATAATGAGCAGTTCTTC	CASSSPYNEQFF
-	15	TRBJ1-1	-	TRBV28	TGTGCCAGCAGTAAAGAGGAGGGGATGAACACTGAAGCTTTCTTT	CASSKEEGMNTEAFF
few	16	TRBJ2-2	-	TRBV28	TGTGCCAGCAGTCCTAGGAGACAGGTCACGGGCGGGGAGCTGTTTTTT	CASSPRRQVTGGELFF
few	13	TRBJ1-1	TRBD1	TRBV27	TGTGCCAGCAGTTATCAGGGGGCAAATGAAGCTTTCTTT	CASSYQGANEAFF
-	14	TRBJ2-1	-	TRBV4-3	TGCGCCAGCAGCCAAGATCCAAGTGGGGATGAGCAGTTCTTC	CASSQDPSGDEQFF
-	13	TRBJ2-1	-	TRBV7-7	TGTGCCAGCAGCCTCAACGTATACAATGAGCAGTTCTTC	CASSLNVYNEQFF
many	15	TRBJ2-2	TRBD1	TRBV7-9	TGTGCCAGCAGCGCCCGGGACAGTAACACCGGGGAGCTGTTTTTT	CASSARDSNTGELFF
few	16	TRBJ2-1	TRBD2	TRBV7-6	TGTGCCAGCAGCTTATTTAGCGGGAGCCCCTACAATGAGCAGTTCTTC	CASSLFSGSPYNEQFF
few	14	TRBJ2-7	TRBD1	TRBV6-2/TRBV6-3	TGTGCCAGCAGAAGACAGGGGCAAGTCTACGAGCAGTACTTC	CASRRQGQVYEQYF
-	16	TRBJ2-7	-	TRBV6-2/TRBV6-3	TGTGCCAGCAGTTCCCCTCACGGACGAGGATCCTACGAGCAGTACTTC	CASSSPHGRGSYEQYF
-	14	TRBJ2-7	TRBD2	TRBV7-6	TGTGCCAGCAGCGAAGGGACTAGCGGGAGCCGGCAGTACTTC	CASSEGTSGSRQYF
few	17	TRBJ2-1	TRBD1	TRBV7-9	TGTGCCAGCAGCTTCCCCACCAAAGGGGGCCCCTACAATGAGCAGTTCTTC	CASSFPTKGGPYNEQFF
many	13	TRBJ1-1	-	TRBV13	TGTGCCAGCAGCTTAGGGGATAGCACTGAAGCTTTCTTT	CASSLGDSTEAFF
many	19	TRBJ2-2	-	TRBV4-3	TGCGCCAGCAGCCAAGGATTCCCTTTGGCAGGGATAGGGACCGGGGAGCTGTTTTTT	CASSQGFPLAGIGTGELFF
-	14	TRBJ2-1	-	TRBV15	TGTGCCACCAGCCCGGGGACACTCTCCAATGAGCAGTTCTTC	CATSPGTLSNEQFF
few	14	TRBJ2-7	TRBD2	TRBV12-3/TRBV12-4	TGTGCCAGCAGCCCGGGACTAGGGACCTACGAGCAGTACTTC	CASSPGLGTYEQYF
few	12	TRBJ2-1	-	TRBV4-2	TGTGCCAGCAGCCCCTCGAGCGGTGAGCAGTTCTTC	CASSPSSGEQFF
few	13	TRBJ2-7	-	TRBV14	TGTGCCAGCGATTCGGGAGTCAGCTACGAGCAGTACTTC	CASDSGVSYEQYF
-	15	TRBJ2-2	-	TRBV28	TGTGCCAGCAGTTTCGCGGGGCGGTACACCGGGGAGCTGTTTTTT	CASSFAGRYTGELFF
-	17	TRBJ1-1	-	TRBV7-8	TGTGCCAGCAGCTTATCCGTGACAGGCCCGATGAACACTGAAGCTTTCTTT	CASSLSVTGPMNTEAFF
few	16	TRBJ2-1	TRBD2	TRBV5-5	TGTGCCAGCAGCCTGCCCCTAGCGGGGGATTACAATGAGCAGTTCTTC	CASSLPLAGDYNEQFF
many	13	TRBJ2-1	-	TRBV6-1	TGTGCCAGCAGCCGCGACAGCTACAATGAGCAGTTCTTC	CASSRDSYNEQFF
-	15	TRBJ2-1	-	TRBV27	TGTGCCAGCAGCTGGGGTAGGTGGGGAGACAATGAGCAGTTCTTC	CASSWGRWGDNEQFF
-	15	TRBJ2-7	-	TRBV3-1	TGTGCCAGCAGCCAAGACGGATCCCCCTCCTACGAGCAGTACTTC	CASSQDGSPSYEQYF
-	15	TRBJ2-7	-	TRBV4-1	TGCGCCAGCAGCCAAGAAGCGGACGGAGACTACGAGCAGTACTTC	CASSQEADGDYEQYF
many	11	TRBJ1-1	-	TRBV20-1	TGCAGTGCTAGACTTGGGACGGGAGCTTTCTTT	CSARLGTGAFF
-	12	TRBJ2-3	-	TRBV5-6	TGTGCCAGCAGCTTGTTCCCAGATACGCAGTATTTT	CASSLFPDTQYF
few	17	TRBJ2-3	TRBD2	TRBV4-3	TGCGCCAGCAGCCGCACCGGGGGGGCCGAGAACACAGATACGCAGTATTTT	CASSRTGGAENTDTQYF
few	15	TRBJ2-2	-	TRBV9	TGTGCCAGCAGCGGATATACCGCGAACACCGGGGAGCTGTTTTTT	CASSGYTANTGELFF
-	15	TRBJ2-5	TRBD1	TRBV28	TGTGCCAGCAGTTTATCTCCGGGACAGGCGACCACCCAGTACTTC	CASSLSPGQATTQYF
many	14	TRBJ2-7	TRBD1	TRBV28	TGTGCCAGCAGTATACAGGGGATCAGCTACGAGCAGTACTTC	CASSIQGISYEQYF
few	13	TRBJ2-1	-	TRBV20-1	TGCAGTGCTAGTTGGCGGGACTACAATGAGCAGTTCTTC	CSASWRDYNEQFF
-	13	TRBJ2-1	-	TRBV30	TGTGCCTGGAGTGTAGCTTTCTCCAGTGAGCAGTTCTTC	CAWSVAFSSEQFF
-	17	TRBJ1-2	-	TRBV7-9	TGTGCCAGCACCGCAGCCCTGGGACGAGAAGGCTCCTATGGCTACACCTTC	CASTAALGREGSYGYTF
-	13	TRBJ2-7	-	TRBV4-1	TGCGCCAGCAGCCAAAATATCAATTACGAGCAGTACTTC	CASSQNINYEQYF
few	16	TRBJ2-5	-	TRBV28	TGTGCCAGCAAAACTAGCCCCCGGACACTCGAAGAGACCCAGTACTTC	CASKTSPRTLEETQYF
-	13	TRBJ2-7	-	TRBV11-2	TGTGCCAGCAGCCTAAGGCCCGTCTACGAGCAGTACTTC	CASSLRPVYEQYF
-	15	TRBJ2-1	-	TRBV4-3	TGCGCCAGCAGCCAAGTTACAGGAGCTCAGTTAGAGCAGTTCTTC	CASSQVTGAQLEQFF
-	15	TRBJ2-1	TRBD2	TRBV12-3/TRBV12-4	TGTGCCAGCAGACCCGGACTAGCCTCCTCCAATGAGCAGTTCTTC	CASRPGLASSNEQFF
few	16	TRBJ1-1	-	TRBV7-9	TGTGCCAGCAGCTTACCGAAGACTGGCACAGGCACTGAAGCTTTCTTT	CASSLPKTGTGTEAFF
-	16	TRBJ1-5	-	TRBV2	TGTGCCAGCAGTGAATCAGCACAGGGAATAAATCAGCCCCAGCATTTT	CASSESAQGINQPQHF
many	16	TRBJ1-1	TRBD1	TRBV10-2	TGCGCCAGCAGTGTGGCCAGGGGGGCCCCTGGACCTGAAGCTTTCTTT	CASSVARGAPGPEAFF
many	15	TRBJ2-7	-	TRBV5-6	TGTGCCAGCAGCTTGAGTTGGGCCAGATCCTACGAGCAGTACTTC	CASSLSWARSYEQYF
-	14	TRBJ2-2	-	TRBV29-1	TGCAGCGTTGATCCCGGGGGCAGGACCGGGGAGCTGTTTTTT	CSVDPGGRTGELFF
few	16	TRBJ2-1	TRBD1	TRBV6-5	TGTGCCAGCAGTTACTCAGGGACAGGGGAACAGGGCCTTCAGCTCTTC	CASSYSGTGEQGLQLF
-	14	TRBJ2-5	TRBD1	TRBV20-1	TGCAGTGCTAGAGTGACAGGGGGTGGGGAGACCCAGTACTTC	CSARVTGGGETQYF
-	13	TRBJ1-1	-	TRBV5-5	TGTGCCAGCAGCTTGTTCGGGGCCCCTGAAGCTTTCTTT	CASSLFGAPEAFF
few	15	TRBJ2-1	TRBD2	TRBV6-2/TRBV6-3	TGTGCCAGCAGGGCCGGGACTAGTAATCCCGGTGAGCAGTTCTTC	CASRAGTSNPGEQFF
once	14	TRBJ2-7	-	TRBV14	TGTGCCAGCAGCCAAGACGTCCTGGGCGACGAGCAGTACTTC	CASSQDVLGDEQYF
many	17	TRBJ1-5	TRBD1	TRBV12-3/TRBV12-4	TGTGCCAGCAGTTCCGCGGGGGTGACAGGGGGCAATCAGCCCCAGCATTTT	CASSSAGVTGGNQPQHF
many	13	TRBJ1-2	-	TRBV6-5	TGTGCCAGCAGTTACAGAGGGGGTGGGAGCTACACCTTC	CASSYRGGGSYTF
few	13	TRBJ2-1	-	TRBV6-1	TGTGCCAGCAGTGACCCTTACACCAATGAGCAGTTCTTC	CASSDPYTNEQFF